The clone carrying this T cell receptor (beta chain) appeared a few times. The data were taken from a study of cytomegalovirus exposure and HLA in healthy donors. Germline loops: CDR1 SNHLY, CDR2 FYNNEI. The V end lost 7 bases, the J end lost 1 base, and 16 bases lay between the germline ends. There are 15 residues in the CDR3. It was with 60 Vbeta and 13 Jbeta primers that the PCR ran. Data came from immunoSEQ multiplex PCR; TCRdb stores just in-frame clones and leaves some out. Of over 65,000 clones in the sample, 60% to 80% were seen once. This clonotype was obtained from a middle-aged woman in good health and CMV-seronegative. Sample: PBMCs. This rearrangement joins TRBV2 to TRBJ1-1, with D possibly matching TRBD1 (6 bases). CDR3 bases: TGTGCCAGCAAGTATGCTGGCAGGGGGAACACTGAAGCTTTCTTT. Translation gives CASKYAGRGNTEAFF.